This T cell receptor (beta chain) emerged from a study of molecular identifiers for immune sequencing clone quantification. Methods described previously, with TCR primers listed, were used for bulk TCR libraries. TCRdb re-derived calls from the PCR reads in MiXCR, one entry per CDR3 protein. The data show approximately 320,000 distinct CDR3 sequences, roughly a quarter seen once. The sample holds many counts of this clonotype. The CDR3 is 11 residues long. V was cut by 8 bases and J by 4 bases, with 8 bases left in between. Germline lookup yields CDR1 SEHNR and CDR2 FQNEAQ (reference sequence). For naive CD8 T cells, sorting used the CD8+CD4-CCR7+CD45RA+ phenotype.

The sequenced sample consisted of naive CD8+ T cells from blood, with Jurkat cell RNA spiked in. The subset is: FACS-sorted CD8+CD4-CCR7+CD45RA+ naive T cells. This TCR was sampled from a human donor in good health. Some libraries in this study had Jurkat cell RNA spiked in. This sequence joins TRBV7-9 and TRBJ1-1, with a possible D match to TRBD1 (5 bases). CDR3 sequence (DNA): TGTGCCAGCGGGGGGTTCACTGAAGCTTTCTTT. The encoded protein is CASGGFTEAFF.